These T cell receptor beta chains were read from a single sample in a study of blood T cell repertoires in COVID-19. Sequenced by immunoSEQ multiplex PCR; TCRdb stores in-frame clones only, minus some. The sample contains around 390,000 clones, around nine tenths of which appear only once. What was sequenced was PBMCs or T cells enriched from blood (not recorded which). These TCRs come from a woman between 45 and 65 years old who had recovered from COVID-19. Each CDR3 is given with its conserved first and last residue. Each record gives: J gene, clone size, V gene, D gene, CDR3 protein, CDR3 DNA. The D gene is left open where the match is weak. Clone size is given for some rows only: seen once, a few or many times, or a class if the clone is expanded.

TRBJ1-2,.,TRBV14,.,CASSPLSKYGYTF,TGTGCCAGCAGCCCCCTATCGAAGTATGGCTACACCTTC
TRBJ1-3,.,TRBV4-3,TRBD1,CASSQERNRGIAGNTIYF,TGCGCCAGCAGCCAAGAAAGGAACAGGGGTATTGCTGGAAACACCATATATTTT
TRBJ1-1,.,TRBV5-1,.,CASSSGSEAFF,TGCGCCAGCAGCTCGGGGAGTGAAGCTTTCTTT
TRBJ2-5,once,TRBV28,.,CASSKQVRLETQYF,TGTGCCAGCAGTAAACAGGTCCGTCTAGAGACCCAGTACTTC
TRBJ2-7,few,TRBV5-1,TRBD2,CASSLEPRGGEQYF,TGCGCCAGCAGCTTGGAGCCCCGGGGAGGGGAGCAGTACTTC
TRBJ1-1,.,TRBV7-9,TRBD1,CASSRPGTGMFWTEAFF,TGTGCCAGCAGCAGACCCGGGACAGGGATGTTTTGGACTGAAGCTTTCTTT
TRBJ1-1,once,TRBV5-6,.,CASSPGAGNTEAFF,TGTGCCAGCAGCCCGGGAGCAGGAAACACTGAAGCTTTCTTT
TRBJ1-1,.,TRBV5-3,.,CARTSARRAEAFF,TGTGCCAGAACCTCCGCTCGGAGGGCAGAAGCTTTCTTT
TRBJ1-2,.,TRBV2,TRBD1,CASTQEMGQSYGYTF,TGTGCCAGCACTCAAGAGATGGGACAGAGCTATGGCTACACCTTC
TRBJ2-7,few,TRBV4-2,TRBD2,CASSQEDSGGSYEQYF,TGTGCCAGCAGCCAAGAGGATAGCGGGGGGTCCTACGAGCAGTACTTC
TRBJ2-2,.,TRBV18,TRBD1,CASSPGQGRNGELFF,TGTGCCAGCTCACCAGGACAGGGACGGAACGGGGAGCTGTTTTTT
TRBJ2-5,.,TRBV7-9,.,CASSPRLARQETQYF,TGTGCCAGCAGCCCTAGGCTCGCCCGGCAAGAGACCCAGTACTTC
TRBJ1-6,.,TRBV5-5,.,CASSFWVGGQDNNSPLHF,TGTGCCAGCAGCTTTTGGGTCGGGGGGCAGGACAATAATTCACCCCTCCACTTT
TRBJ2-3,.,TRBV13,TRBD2,CASSQTSASTDTQYF,TGTGCCAGCAGCCAGACTAGCGCGAGCACAGATACGCAGTATTTT
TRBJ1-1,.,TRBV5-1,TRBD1,CASSATGENTEAFF,TGCGCCAGCAGCGCGACAGGGGAGAACACTGAAGCTTTCTTT
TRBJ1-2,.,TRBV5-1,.,CASSFTAQDPYGYTF,TGCGCCAGCAGCTTCACCGCCCAGGATCCCTATGGCTACACCTTC
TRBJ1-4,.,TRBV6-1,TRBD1,CASSGQGQRTNEKLFF,TGTGCCAGCAGTGGACAGGGGCAGAGGACTAATGAAAAACTGTTTTTT
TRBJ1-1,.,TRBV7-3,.,CASSTDTNTEAFF,TGTGCCAGCAGCACCGACACCAACACTGAAGCTTTCTTT
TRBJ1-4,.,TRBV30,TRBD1,CAWRQGANEKLFF,TGTGCCTGGAGACAGGGGGCTAATGAAAAACTGTTTTTT
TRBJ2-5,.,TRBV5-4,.,CASSLNQGHQETQYF,TGTGCCAGCAGCTTGAACCAGGGGCACCAAGAGACCCAGTACTTC
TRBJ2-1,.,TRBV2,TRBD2,CAAPSEAGASVPYNEQFF,TGTGCCGCCCCCTCCGAAGCGGGGGCCAGTGTGCCCTACAATGAGCAGTTCTTC
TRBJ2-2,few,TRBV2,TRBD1,CASSKPGTANTGELFF,TGTGCCAGCAGTAAACCCGGGACAGCGAACACCGGGGAGCTGTTTTTT
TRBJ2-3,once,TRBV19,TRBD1,CASSKKNVRTGSTDTQYF,TGTGCCAGTAGTAAGAAAAACGTCAGGACAGGGAGCACAGATACGCAGTATTTT
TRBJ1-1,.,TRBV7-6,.,CASSLEDSTEAFF,TGTGCCAGCAGCTTGGAAGACAGCACTGAAGCTTTCTTT
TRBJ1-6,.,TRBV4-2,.,CASSQAQGNSPLHF,TGTGCCAGCAGCCAAGCACAGGGAAATTCACCCCTCCACTTT
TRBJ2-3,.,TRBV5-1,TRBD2,CASSQLAGGWDTQYF,TGCGCCAGCAGCCAACTAGCGGGGGGCTGGGATACGCAGTATTTT
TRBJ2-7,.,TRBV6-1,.,CASSDSPGDREQYF,TGTGCCAGCAGTGATAGTCCAGGGGACCGCGAGCAGTACTTC
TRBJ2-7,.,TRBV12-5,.,CASGPGTTLPYEQYF,TGTGCTAGTGGCCCGGGGACAACACTCCCCTACGAGCAGTACTTC
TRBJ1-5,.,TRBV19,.,CASSIGADYSNQPQHF,TGTGCCAGTAGTATAGGGGCAGATTATAGCAATCAGCCCCAGCATTTT
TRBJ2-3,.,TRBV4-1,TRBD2,CASSQGLAGGQISDTQYF,TGCGCCAGCAGCCAGGGACTAGCGGGGGGGCAGATCTCAGATACGCAGTATTTT
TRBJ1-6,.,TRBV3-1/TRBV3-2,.,CASSLQGLPLHF,TGTGCCAGCAGCCTACAGGGTTTACCCCTCCACTTT
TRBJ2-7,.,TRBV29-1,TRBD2,CSAKRGLYEQYF,TGCAGCGCCAAGCGGGGGCTCTACGAGCAGTACTTC
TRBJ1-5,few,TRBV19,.,CASREVHGSNQPQHF,TGTGCCAGTAGGGAGGTTCATGGTAGCAATCAGCCCCAGCATTTT
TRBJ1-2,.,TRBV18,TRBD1,CASSPPPGQSNYGYTF,TGTGCCAGCTCACCACCTCCGGGACAGAGTAACTATGGCTACACCTTC
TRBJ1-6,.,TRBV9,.,CASSSSVVSYNSPLHF,TGTGCCAGCAGCTCATCGGTCGTCTCCTATAATTCACCCCTCCACTTT
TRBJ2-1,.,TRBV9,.,CASSESGNEQFF,TGTGCCAGCAGCGAAAGCGGCAATGAGCAGTTCTTC
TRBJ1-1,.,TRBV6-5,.,CASSYSGRGDTEAFF,TGTGCCAGCAGTTACTCCGGGAGGGGGGACACTGAAGCTTTCTTT
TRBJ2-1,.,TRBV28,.,CASSPNPTSPPQFF,TGTGCCAGCAGTCCAAACCCCACTAGTCCTCCGCAGTTCTTC
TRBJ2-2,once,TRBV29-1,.,CSVFPQNTGELFF,TGCAGCGTTTTTCCACAAAACACCGGGGAGCTGTTTTTT
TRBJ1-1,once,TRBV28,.,CASRLNTEAFF,TGTGCCAGTAGATTGAACACTGAAGCTTTCTTT
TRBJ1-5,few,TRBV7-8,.,CASSLEEQGRGQPQHF,TGTGCCAGCAGCCTAGAGGAACAGGGTAGAGGTCAGCCCCAGCATTTT
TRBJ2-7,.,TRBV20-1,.,CSASPSYEQYF,TGCAGTGCTAGCCCATCCTACGAGCAGTACTTC
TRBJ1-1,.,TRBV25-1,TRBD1,CASSEEQGKRNTEAFF,TGTGCCAGCAGTGAAGAACAGGGGAAAAGGAACACTGAAGCTTTCTTT
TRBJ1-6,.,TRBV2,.,CASSETRGGLSPLHF,TGTGCCAGCAGTGAGACAAGGGGGGGCCTCTCACCCCTCCACTTT
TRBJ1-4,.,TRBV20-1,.,CSASGDIWEKLFF,TGCAGTGCTAGTGGGGACATTTGGGAAAAACTGTTTTTT
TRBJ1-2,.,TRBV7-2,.,CASSLPGVNYGYTF,TGTGCCAGCAGCTTGCCAGGGGTAAACTATGGCTACACCTTC
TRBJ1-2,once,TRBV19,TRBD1,CASSPRAGGSNYGYTF,TGTGCCAGTAGTCCCCGAGCAGGGGGTTCGAACTATGGCTACACCTTC
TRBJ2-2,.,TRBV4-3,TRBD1,CASSQDRGTVGSTGELFF,TGCGCCAGCAGCCAGGACAGGGGGACCGTGGGGAGCACCGGGGAGCTGTTTTTT
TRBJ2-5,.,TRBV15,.,CATSGLVETQYF,TGTGCCACCAGCGGGCTCGTGGAGACCCAGTACTTC
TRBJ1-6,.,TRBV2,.,CASSPQGGESPLHF,TGTGCCAGCAGCCCACAGGGAGGGGAGTCACCCCTCCACTTT
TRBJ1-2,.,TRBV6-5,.,CASSYLQEGYTF,TGTGCCAGCAGTTATTTGCAAGAGGGCTACACCTTC
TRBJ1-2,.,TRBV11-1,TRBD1,CASSKMTGAGYTF,TGTGCCAGCAGCAAGATGACAGGGGCGGGCTACACCTTC
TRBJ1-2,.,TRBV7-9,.,CASSRDSGYGYTF,TGTGCCAGCAGCAGAGACAGTGGCTATGGCTACACCTTC